The rows below give T cell receptor beta chains drawn from one sample of a study of T cell repertoires in aging, cancer and after chemotherapy. MiXCR was run by TCRdb on the multiplex PCR reads, yielding one entry per CDR3 protein. The data contain about 5,100 distinct CDR3 sequences, 25% to 30% of them singletons. What was sequenced was blood. These TCRs come from a human donor with a solid tumor. Each CDR3 is given with its conserved first and last residue. Part of the rows lack a size; the others show once, few, many or a class for expanded clones.

j_call clone_size v_call cdr3_aa
TRBJ2-7 few TRBV28 CASSLAGVNSYEQYF
TRBJ2-2 few TRBV20-1 CSATRQDRRVRELFF
TRBJ1-1 - TRBV6-5 CASSLGGAGGSEAFF
TRBJ1-4 few TRBV19 CASSGVAREKLFF
TRBJ2-3 - TRBV7-9 CASSLAVFSETDTQYF
TRBJ2-7 - TRBV19 CASSISTAREQYF
TRBJ1-3 - TRBV7-9 CASSLNGNTIYF
TRBJ2-7 medium-sized TRBV11-1 CASSLVGTGPYEQYF
TRBJ2-5 medium-sized TRBV7-6 CASSRAGETQYF
TRBJ1-4 - TRBV12-3/TRBV12-4 CASSGQKLFF
TRBJ1-3 - TRBV6-5 CASSPEVGRFSGNTIYF
TRBJ1-1 - TRBV18 CASSPRTGGKAFF
TRBJ1-2 - TRBV7-6 CASSPLDGYNYGYTF
TRBJ2-2 - TRBV5-1 CASSLLYSGTYTGELFF
TRBJ2-7 medium-sized TRBV10-2 CASSEGRRSGRFYEQYF
TRBJ2-5 - TRBV27 CASSSILEGQGLETQYF
TRBJ2-5 - TRBV28 CASSRVAGAGTQYF
TRBJ1-2 - TRBV5-1 CASSPTGDGGYTF
TRBJ2-7 medium-sized TRBV6-5 CASRLDRASYEQYF
TRBJ1-6 medium-sized TRBV6-6 CASSYGQQSPLHF
TRBJ1-6 - TRBV28 CASRPGQGGSPLHF
TRBJ2-7 few TRBV20-1 CSARVEARGAEQYF
TRBJ1-1 few TRBV6-1 CASSEVGSGTEAFF
TRBJ2-7 few TRBV7-6 CASSLEETGPYEQYF
TRBJ1-2 few TRBV11-2 CASSYQTGNFYGYTF
TRBJ2-1 few TRBV5-6 CASSFTRGQGGGEQFF
TRBJ1-5 - TRBV12-3/TRBV12-4 CASSVYRGNNKPQHF
TRBJ2-5 - TRBV20-1 CSARGVLRHGAETQYF
TRBJ1-4 few TRBV11-2 CASSLSHPRDRGRVNEKLFF
TRBJ2-5 medium-sized TRBV6-5 CASSAGHLQETQYF
TRBJ2-5 - TRBV19 CASSIGPSGGQETQYF
TRBJ2-2 few TRBV20-1 CSARDLQGGNTGELFF
TRBJ1-6 - TRBV6-5 CATSQGSSYNSPLHF
TRBJ1-1 - TRBV18 CASSSPQGRGTEAFF
TRBJ2-2 few TRBV27 CASSFRSGGTGELFF
TRBJ1-1 - TRBV5-5 CASPTGPDREAEAFF
TRBJ2-5 medium-sized TRBV19 CASSSQQGAWETQYF
TRBJ1-1 - TRBV7-9 CASRGPTGMGENTEAFF
TRBJ2-7 - TRBV4-2 CASSQGPLGQGGYEQYF
TRBJ2-1 medium-sized TRBV19 CASSGRGAWNEQFF
TRBJ2-7 medium-sized TRBV27 CASSLGLAGGYEQYF
TRBJ1-6 medium-sized TRBV27 CASSSWDQGDSPLHF
TRBJ1-2 few TRBV27 CASRGWSGYGYTF
TRBJ1-2 few TRBV5-1 CASSFNPLTGPSYGYTF
TRBJ1-2 - TRBV5-1 CASSPDRGKYGYTF
TRBJ1-5 few TRBV11-2 CASSLDLLNQPQHF
TRBJ1-1 few TRBV27 CASSFRPLTNTEAFF
TRBJ1-1 - TRBV25-1 CASSPHQDRRGNTEAFF
TRBJ2-7 few TRBV20-1 CSARASGREGEQYF